This TCR beta chain is from a study of response to subunit inactivated influenza vaccine. Study findings and constraints: The authors put forward the suggestion that each seasonal influenza vaccination may bring in only a limited number of new T cells.

Comment on this clonotype: The antigen is unknown.

This CDR3 comprises 13 residues. V was shortened by 1 base and J by 8 bases, with 8 bases between the two germline ends. Per germline, CDR1 MNHNS and CDR2 SASEGT. Via MiXCR, TCRdb re-called the RT-PCR reads, giving one row per CDR3 protein. The sample has about 780,000 distinct CDR3 sequences, about a fifth seen once; the top ten hold roughly a tenth. This receptor was taken from a man aged 50 to 59 who received an inactivated influenza vaccine. The rearrangement links TRBV6-1 to TRBJ1-4; D unclear. Sequences were derived from PBMCs from blood, sampled 4 to 6 days after vaccination. CDR3 amino acids: CASSEGLREKLFF. CDR3 coding DNA: TGTGCCAGCAGTGAAGGGTTGCGGGAAAAACTGTTTTTT.